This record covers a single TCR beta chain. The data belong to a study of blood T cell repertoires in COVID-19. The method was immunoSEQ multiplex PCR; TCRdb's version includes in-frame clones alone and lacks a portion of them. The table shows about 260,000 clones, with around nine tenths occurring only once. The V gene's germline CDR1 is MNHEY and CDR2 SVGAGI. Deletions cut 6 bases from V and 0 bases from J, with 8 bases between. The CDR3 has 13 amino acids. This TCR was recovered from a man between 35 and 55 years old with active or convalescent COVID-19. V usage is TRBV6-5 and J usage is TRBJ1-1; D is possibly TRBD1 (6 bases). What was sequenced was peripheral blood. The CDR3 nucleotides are TGTGCCAGCAGCCAGGGGTTGAACACTGAAGCTTTCTTT. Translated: CASSQGLNTEAFF.